What follows is one T cell receptor (beta chain) and its context. This entry belongs to a study of blood T cell repertoires in COVID-19. About the study: COVID-19 samples collected from the United States, Italy and Spain covered acute and convalescent phases. In each case, the material was cDNA or gDNA derived from T cells, B-cell-depleted T cells, or PBMCs.

The junction had 9 bases not matched to a gene; V was cut back by 5 bases and J by 7 bases. Germline V gives CDR1 SGHTA, CDR2 FQGNSA. The CDR3 extends over 14 amino acids. In the study's own analysis: Estimated nucleated cell counts came from reference gene primer amplification. TCRdb's table, derived via immunoSEQ multiplex PCR, lists solely in-frame clones and lacks some. V and J calls and clone size follow that table, whereas D and trimming were derived from the DNA. The sample includes approximately 75,000 clones, 75% to 85% of them seen just once. This receptor was taken from a woman between 50 and 59 years old with acute or convalescent COVID-19. The sample consisted of peripheral blood. The V gene is TRBV7-2, the J gene TRBJ1-1; 8 nucleotides agree with TRBD1. The DNA for the CDR3 is TGTGCCAGCAGCCCCCAGGGGGCGCGGAGTGAAGCTTTCTTT. Amino acid sequence: CASSPQGARSEAFF. Drawing the rest from reference TRBV7-2 and TRBJ1-1, the complete variable domain is GAGVSQSPSNKVTEKGKDVELRCDPISGHTALYWYRQSLGQGLEFLIYFQGNSAPDKSGLPSDRFSAERTGGSVSTLTIQRTQQEDSAVYLCASSPQGARSEAFFGQGTRLTVV.